A single count supports the clone carrying this TCR beta chain. The germline V gene encodes CDR1 LGHNA and CDR2 YSLEER. Deletions cut 1 base from V and 6 bases from J, with 10 bases between. This CDR3 has 14 amino acids. The data originate from a study of radiation and T cells in renal cell carcinoma. Study context: Nephrectomy followed 15 Gy stereotactic body radiation by 4 weeks.

Profiled with immunoSEQ multiplex PCR; TCRdb holds only in-frame clones, not every one. The sample includes 150,000 or so clones, about 88% of them seen just once. The time point denotes: baseline pretreatment blood. As to treatment: 15 Gy SBRT to primary tumor, nephrectomy 4 weeks later. This TCR came from a woman in her 70s with renal cell carcinoma. The chain uses TRBV4-3 and TRBJ2-1; D ambiguous. Sequences were derived from blood, sampled from a patient whose treatment included radiotherapy and nephrectomy. The CDR3 nucleotides are TGCGCCAGCAGCCAAGGGGCTAGGTCCAATGAGCAGTTCTTC. Protein: CASSQGARSNEQFF.